This T cell receptor beta chain was identified during a study of cytotoxic CD8 clonotypes in ibrutinib-treated CLL (dated by TCRdb to 2020 to 2023). Looking at the study overall: The cohort was composed of some twelve relapsed/refractory and approximately 14 treatment-naive patients; IGHV unmutated status was identified in 17 patients. Partial responses were observed in approximately 24 patients and complete responses in 2; after a median follow-up of 68 months, remission was maintained in some 14 patients and progression was observed in roughly 12. Samples at response were collected after a median of roughly 13 months of treatment, with a range of roughly 6 to 36 months. Samples averaged approximately 260,000 productive templates and just under 95,000 productive rearrangements. Longitudinal samples were available for 26 of the 86 trial participants. Cryopreserved peripheral blood mononuclear cells were collected before treatment, at response, and at either disease progression or sustained remission. Every remission and progressive disease sample was obtained while ibrutinib was still being received by the patients.

The sample's time point label, in plain terms: approximately eleven months on ibrutinib. Approximately 2 micrograms of genomic DNA were extracted from cryopreserved PBMCs for TCR beta library preparation. Longitudinal blood samples from CLL patients on ibrutinib monotherapy were analyzed using high-throughput TCR beta sequencing. The patients took part in an open-label, single-center phase 2 trial of ibrutinib monotherapy. After removal of 6 bases from V and 0 bases from J, the junction retains 9 bases not matched to a gene. The germline V gene (reference sequence) supplies CDR1 SGHKS and CDR2 YYEKEE. Including cysteine and phenylalanine, the CDR3 has 16 amino acids. The entry retains the CDR3 DNA only, 48 bases that are in frame from base 1. On a MiSeq, deep resolution sequencing aimed for a depth between 1 in 1 million and 1 in 200,000 T cells, with each clonotype covered approximately 9.8x on average. The immunoSEQ hsTCRB Kit was used to generate TCR beta libraries. The paper's processing steps were these. Data were analyzed with ImmunoSEQ Data Assistant and ImmunoSEQ Analyzer, with V, D and J genes assigned per IMGT definitions. Clonality was computed as one minus normalized Shannon entropy of productive rearrangement frequencies, ranging from 0 to 1. Only overrepresented clonotypes making up at least 0.05% of the repertoire of each patient were included in the public clonotype analysis. Thirteen repertoires from age-matched healthy donors, obtained from immuneACCESS, served as clonality controls. TCRdb stores this immuneACCESS table with in-frame sequences only. Part of the clones is absent; in the studies checked, under half of the shortfall reflects unresolved V genes, and no reason is known for the rest. D and trimming were read from the DNA, whereas the V and J calls and clone size are those reported in that table. This sample is represented by some 140,000 clones; 75% to 85% of them were singletons. About 13% of the sample comes from the top ten.

Findings and caveats that apply to the study as a whole: At ibrutinib response clonality went up, during sustained remission it held steady, and at progression it dropped back toward baseline. Lymph node repertoires were not examined, and the timing of sampling was not matched between patients in sustained remission and those whose disease progressed. At baseline, clonality was higher than in age-matched healthy donors and showed a strong correlation with circulating CD8+ T-cell counts. Public clonotypes were rare and either shrank or stayed stable during treatment, and the rise in clonality at ibrutinib response reflected expansion of private clonotypes.

As to this clone: This clone's antigen is unknown. The record has no base qualities; no much larger clone is one base away.

The chain joins TRBV5-5 to TRBJ1-5; 7 bases in the middle match TRBD1. This clonotype was sampled from a human donor with chronic lymphocytic leukemia. The material was PBMCs, obtained after 12 months of ibrutinib treatment. CDR3 protein: CASKPGQTYSNQPQHF. The DNA is as follows: TGTGCCAGCAAACCGGGACAGACTTATAGCAATCAGCCCCAGCATTTT.